Following are 8 T cell receptor beta chains from one sample sequenced in a study of beta chain features in type 1 diabetes. Notes on the study in general: There was a moderate but significant shortening of TCRB CDR3s in all four CD4+ subsets of Type 1 diabetes patients.

The sequenced template was cDNA made from the entire isolated RNA. Clones were sequenced by immunoSEQ multiplex PCR, and TCRdb holds only the in-frame ones, with some missing. This table holds some 640,000 clones, over 11% found once. These receptors have no known antigen. Sequencing input: naive CD4+ T cells from blood. These TCRs come from a man aged 18 to 30 with type 1 diabetes.

V gene TRBV7-2 combines with J gene TRBJ1-5; a weak D match, TRBD1 (6 bases). Germline loops: CDR1 SGHTA, CDR2 FQGNSA. The length of the CDR3 is 16 residues. V was cut by 5 bases and J by 6 bases, with 20 bases left in between. The CDR3 sequence is CASSLVGAGLGQPQHF. DNA of the CDR3: TGTGCCAGCAGCCTCGTGGGGGCCGGACTGGGTCAGCCCCAGCATTTT. Drawing the rest from reference TRBV7-2 and TRBJ1-5, the complete variable domain is GAGVSQSPSNKVTEKGKDVELRCDPISGHTALYWYRQSLGQGLEFLIYFQGNSAPDKSGLPSDRFSAERTGGSVSTLTIQRTQQEDSAVYLCASSLVGAGLGQPQHFGDGTRLSIL.

This chain joins TRBV19 and TRBJ1-1; 8 bases align to TRBD1. The J segment lost 1 base and the V segment lost 5 bases, leaving 3 bases of the junction unmatched. CDR1 LNHDA and CDR2 SQIVND come from the germline V gene (reference sequence). The CDR3 sequence is 14 residues long. Written as DNA, the CDR3 is TGTGCCAGTAGTGACAGGGGATGGAACACTGAAGCTTTCTTT. Its translation: CASSDRGWNTEAFF.

This clone was found a few times. The CDR3 loop is CAISGRTSTDTQYF. The CDR3 DNA reads TGTGCCATCAGTGGGAGGACAAGTACAGATACGCAGTATTTT. The chain employs TRBV10-3 and TRBJ2-3; the D call may be TRBD1 or TRBD2 (5 bases each). The V end lost 4 bases, the J end lost 3 bases, and 11 bases lay between the germline ends. The CDR3 has 14 amino acids. Germline-derived CDR1 and CDR2 are ENHRY and SYGVKD.

This clone was counted a few times. V gene TRBV18 combines with J gene TRBJ2-1, with unresolved D. The CDR3 is 12 amino acids. In germline, CDR1 is KGHSH, CDR2 LQKENI. The germline V and J ends were trimmed by 0 bases and 8 bases, with 5 bases remaining between them. CDR3: CASSPPSDEQFF. The CDR3 bases are TGTGCCAGCTCACCACCTTCAGATGAGCAGTTCTTC.

In the case of this clone: Other DNA sequences in this specimen translate into the identical CDR3. This chain joins TRBV14 and TRBJ1-5; D not resolved. The germline V and J ends were trimmed by 1 base and 2 bases, with 3 bases remaining between them. CDR1 is SGHDN, CDR2 FVKESK, per germline. CDR3 size: 13 residues. The CDR3 DNA reads TGTGCCAGCAGCCAAGCAGGCAATCAGCCCCAGCATTTT. Its translation is CASSQAGNQPQHF.

This clone was observed a few times. The same CDR3 also results from other DNA sequences found in this sample. V and J are TRBV20-1 and TRBJ1-2; D is unresolved. V lost 3 bases and J 5 bases, leaving 7 bases between the germline ends. Germline V lookup: CDR1 DFQATT, CDR2 SNEGSKA (reference sequence). This CDR3 has 11 residues. CDR3 protein: CSASGGYGYTF. The CDR3 region has the DNA TGCAGTGCTAGCGGAGGATATGGCTACACCTTC.

A few counts support this clone. Other DNA sequences of this sample code for an identical CDR3. The chain is built from TRBV19 and TRBJ2-2; D possibly corresponds to TRBD2 (6 bases). The CDR3 runs to 13 residues. CDR1 and CDR2 (germline): LNHDA, SQIVND (reference sequence). Trimming removed 4 bases at V and 7 bases at J, with 10 bases between. CDR3: CASSTTGSGELFF. For the CDR3, the DNA is TGTGCCAGTAGTACAACCGGGAGCGGGGAGCTGTTTTTT. Full variable domain (missing parts from reference TRBV19 and TRBJ2-2): DGGITQSPKYLFRKEGQNVTLSCEQNLNHDAMYWYRQDPGQGLRLIYYSQIVNDFQKGDIAEGYSVSREKKESFPLTVTSAQKNPTAFYLCASSTTGSGELFFGEGSRLTVL.

This chain joins TRBV7-9 and TRBJ1-1; 8 positions match TRBD1. The V segment lost 0 bases and the J segment 0 bases; nucleotides outside the gene matches: 3. CDR3 length: 16 residues. CDR1 SEHNR and CDR2 FQNEAQ come from the germline V gene (reference sequence). For the CDR3, the DNA is TGTGCCAGCAGCTTAGCGGGACAGGTGATGAACACTGAAGCTTTCTTT. It yields the protein CASSLAGQVMNTEAFF. The full variable domain, in which reference TRBV7-9 and TRBJ1-1 provide the parts outside the CDR3, is DTGVSQNPRHKITKRGQNVTFRCDPISEHNRLYWYRQTLGQGPEFLTYFQNEAQLEKSRLLSDRFSAERPKGSFSTLEIQRTEQGDSAMYLCASSLAGQVMNTEAFFGQGTRLTVV.